This TCR beta chain comes out of a study of graft-versus-host responses after intestinal transplantation. Study summary: Multivisceral, liver-intestinal, or isolated intestinal grafts went to recipients. Anti-thymocyte globulin induction preceded 2 to 4 years of tacrolimus and steroid maintenance in all recipients. Study observations and caveats: Present in recipient marrow, GvH clones included some that appeared first in ileum or blood. Allografts of patients with graft-donor T cell macrochimerism showed high graft-versus-host to host-versus-graft clone ratios.

Clones were sequenced by immunoSEQ multiplex PCR, and TCRdb holds only the in-frame ones, with some missing. This sample has fewer than 75,000 clones, with roughly 90% found just once. As for this clone: Its specificity is not known.

Losses at the gene ends were 6 bases for V and 9 bases for J; bases not matched to a gene: 9. CDR1 MDHEN and CDR2 SYDVKM come from the germline V gene. The CDR3 is 14 amino acids. The sequence came from a human patient who received an intestinal transplant, so some T cells may come from the graft donor. V is TRBV28 and J is TRBJ1-4; 8 nucleotides match TRBD1. The input for sequencing was PBMCs, taken 26 days after transplant. CDR3: CASRRQGWWKKLFF. In DNA form, the CDR3 reads TGTGCCAGCAGACGACAGGGGTGGTGGAAAAAACTGTTTTTT.